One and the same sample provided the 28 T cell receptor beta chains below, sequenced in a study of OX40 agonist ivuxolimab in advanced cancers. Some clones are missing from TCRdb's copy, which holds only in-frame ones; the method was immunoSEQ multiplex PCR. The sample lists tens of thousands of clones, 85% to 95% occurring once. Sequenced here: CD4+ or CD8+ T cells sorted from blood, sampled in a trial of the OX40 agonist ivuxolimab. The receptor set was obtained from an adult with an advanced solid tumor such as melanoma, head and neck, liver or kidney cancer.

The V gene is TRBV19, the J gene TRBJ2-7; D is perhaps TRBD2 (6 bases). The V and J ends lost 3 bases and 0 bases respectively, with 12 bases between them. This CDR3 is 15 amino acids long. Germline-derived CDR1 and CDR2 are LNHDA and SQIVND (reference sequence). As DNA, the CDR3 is TGTGCCAGTAGTATTGGGACTCAGAGCTCCTACGAGCAGTACTTC. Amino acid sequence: CASSIGTQSSYEQYF.

CDR3 nucleotides: TGTGCCAGCAGCTTAGTTCCGAGCTCCTACAATGAGCAGTTCTTC. Translation gives CASSLVPSSYNEQFF. The J gene is TRBJ2-1, the V gene TRBV7-9; no clear D gene. Germline CDR1 and CDR2: SEHNR and FQNEAQ (reference sequence). The V end lost 1 base, the J end lost 0 bases, and 7 bases lay between the germline ends. The CDR3 extends over 15 amino acids.

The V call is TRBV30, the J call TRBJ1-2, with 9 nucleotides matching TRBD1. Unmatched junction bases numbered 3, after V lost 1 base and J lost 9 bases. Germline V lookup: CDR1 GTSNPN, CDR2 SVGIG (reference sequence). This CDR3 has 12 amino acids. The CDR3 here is CAWSAGTGRYTF. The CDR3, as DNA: TGTGCCTGGAGTGCAGGGACAGGGCGCTACACCTTC.

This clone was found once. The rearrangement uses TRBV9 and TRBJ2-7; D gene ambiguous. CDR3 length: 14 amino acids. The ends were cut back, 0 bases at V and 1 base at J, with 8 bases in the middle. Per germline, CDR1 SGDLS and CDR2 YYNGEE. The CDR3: CASSVDGLSYEQYF. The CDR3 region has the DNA TGTGCCAGCAGCGTAGACGGGTTGTCCTACGAGCAGTACTTC.

In nucleotides, the CDR3 is TGCAGTGCTAGTCTGACCAACGAGCAGTACTTC. As protein: CSASLTNEQYF. V usage is TRBV20-1 and J usage is TRBJ2-7; D gene unclear. CDR1 DFQATT and CDR2 SNEGSKA come from the germline V gene (reference sequence). The V gene lost 3 bases and the J gene lost 5 bases, with 8 bases spanning the gap. The CDR3 is 11 amino acids.

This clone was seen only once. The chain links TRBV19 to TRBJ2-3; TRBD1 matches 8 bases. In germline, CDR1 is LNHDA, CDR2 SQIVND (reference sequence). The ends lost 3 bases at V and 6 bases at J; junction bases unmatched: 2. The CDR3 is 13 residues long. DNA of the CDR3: TGTGCCAGTAGTATCACAGGGGGGGATACGCAGTATTTT. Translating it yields CASSITGGDTQYF.

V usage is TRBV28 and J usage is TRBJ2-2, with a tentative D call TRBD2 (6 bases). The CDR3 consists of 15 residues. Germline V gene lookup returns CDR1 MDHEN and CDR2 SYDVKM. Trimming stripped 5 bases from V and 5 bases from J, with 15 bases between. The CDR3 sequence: CASSGTLRGTGELFF. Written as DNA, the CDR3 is TGTGCCAGCAGTGGGACTCTCCGAGGGACCGGGGAGCTGTTTTTT.

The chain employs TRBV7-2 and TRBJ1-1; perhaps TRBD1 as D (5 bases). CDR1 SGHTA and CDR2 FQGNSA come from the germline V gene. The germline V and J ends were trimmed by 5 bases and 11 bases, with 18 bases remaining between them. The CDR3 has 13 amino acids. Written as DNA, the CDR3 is TGTGCCAGCAGCCAAGGGACCGTGGCAGAGGCTTTCTTT. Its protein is CASSQGTVAEAFF.

CDR3 region: CASSRTGYEQYF. The CDR3 DNA follows: TGTGCCAGCAGTCGGACAGGATACGAGCAGTACTTC. V usage is TRBV6-5 and J usage is TRBJ2-7; the match to TRBD1 covers 7 bases. J lost 4 bases, V lost 5 bases, and 2 bases had no gene match. This CDR3 contains 12 residues. CDR1 and CDR2 (germline): MNHEY, SVGAGI.

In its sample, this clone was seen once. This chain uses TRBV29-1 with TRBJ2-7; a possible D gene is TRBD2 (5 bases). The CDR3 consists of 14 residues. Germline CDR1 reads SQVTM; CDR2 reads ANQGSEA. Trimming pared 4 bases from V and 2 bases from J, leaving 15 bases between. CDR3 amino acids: CSVGEGMAAYEQYF. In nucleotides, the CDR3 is TGCAGCGTTGGAGAGGGTATGGCTGCCTACGAGCAGTACTTC.

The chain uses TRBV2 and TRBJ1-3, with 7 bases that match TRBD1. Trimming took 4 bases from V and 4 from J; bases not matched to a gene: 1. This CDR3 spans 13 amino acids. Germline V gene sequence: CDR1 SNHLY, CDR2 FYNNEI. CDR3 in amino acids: CASSVTGGNTIYF. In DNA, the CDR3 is TGTGCCAGCAGTGTGACAGGGGGAAACACCATATATTTT.

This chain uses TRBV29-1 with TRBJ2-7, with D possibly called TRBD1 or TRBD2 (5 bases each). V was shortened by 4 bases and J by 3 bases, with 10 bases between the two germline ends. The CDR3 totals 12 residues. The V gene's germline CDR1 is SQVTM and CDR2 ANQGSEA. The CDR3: CSVVEGFYEQYF. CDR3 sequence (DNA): TGCAGCGTTGTTGAGGGGTTCTACGAGCAGTACTTC.

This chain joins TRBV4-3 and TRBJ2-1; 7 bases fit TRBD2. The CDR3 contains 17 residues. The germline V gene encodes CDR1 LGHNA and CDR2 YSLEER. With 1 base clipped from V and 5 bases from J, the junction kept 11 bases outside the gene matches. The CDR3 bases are TGCGCCAGCAGCCAAGCGGGTAGCGGGCGAGTCAACAATGAGCAGTTCTTC. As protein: CASSQAGSGRVNNEQFF.

Here the CDR3 DNA reads TGTGCCAGCAGCACCGGACTAGCGGGAGGGCCCGGGGCCAAAAACATTCAGTACTTC. As protein: CASSTGLAGGPGAKNIQYF. The rearrangement joins TRBV11-2 to TRBJ2-4, with 15 positions matching TRBD2. There are 19 residues in the CDR3. Germline V gives CDR1 SGHAT, CDR2 FQNNGV. V lost 5 bases and J lost 1; bases outside the gene matches: 9.

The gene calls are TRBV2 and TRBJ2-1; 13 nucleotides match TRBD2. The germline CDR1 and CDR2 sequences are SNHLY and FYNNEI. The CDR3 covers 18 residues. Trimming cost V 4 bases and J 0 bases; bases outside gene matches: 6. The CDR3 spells CASSARTSGSSSYNEQFF. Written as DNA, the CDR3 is TGTGCCAGCAGTGCACGGACTAGCGGGAGCTCCTCCTACAATGAGCAGTTCTTC.

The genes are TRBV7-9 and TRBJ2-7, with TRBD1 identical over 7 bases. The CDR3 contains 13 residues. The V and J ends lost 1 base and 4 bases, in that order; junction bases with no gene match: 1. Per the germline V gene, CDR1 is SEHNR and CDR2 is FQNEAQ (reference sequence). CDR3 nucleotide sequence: TGTGCCAGCAGCTTAGGGGGACAGTACGAGCAGTACTTC. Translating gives CASSLGGQYEQYF.

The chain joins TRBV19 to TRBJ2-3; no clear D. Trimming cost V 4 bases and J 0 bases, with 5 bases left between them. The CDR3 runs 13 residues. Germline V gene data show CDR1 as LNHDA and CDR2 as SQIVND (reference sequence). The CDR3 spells CASSSSSTDTQYF. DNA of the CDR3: TGTGCCAGTAGTAGCTCTAGCACAGATACGCAGTATTTT.

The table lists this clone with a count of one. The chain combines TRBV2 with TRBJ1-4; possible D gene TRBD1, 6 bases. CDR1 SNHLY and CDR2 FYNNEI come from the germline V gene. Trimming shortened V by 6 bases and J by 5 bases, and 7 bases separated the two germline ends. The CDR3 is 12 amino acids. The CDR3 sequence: CASRDRNEKLFF. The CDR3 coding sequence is TGTGCCAGCAGGGACAGAAATGAAAAACTGTTTTTT.

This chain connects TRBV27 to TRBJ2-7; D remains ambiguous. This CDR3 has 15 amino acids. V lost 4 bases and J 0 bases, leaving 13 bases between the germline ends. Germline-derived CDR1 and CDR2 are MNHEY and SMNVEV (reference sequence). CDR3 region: CASSWAPGYSYEQYF. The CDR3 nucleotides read TGTGCCAGCAGTTGGGCTCCGGGTTACTCCTACGAGCAGTACTTC.

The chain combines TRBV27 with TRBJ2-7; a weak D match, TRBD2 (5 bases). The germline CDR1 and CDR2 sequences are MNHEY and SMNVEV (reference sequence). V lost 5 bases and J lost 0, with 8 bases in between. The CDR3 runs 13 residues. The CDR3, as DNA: TGTGCCAGCAGTACTCGGGACTCCTACGAGCAGTACTTC. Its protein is CASSTRDSYEQYF.

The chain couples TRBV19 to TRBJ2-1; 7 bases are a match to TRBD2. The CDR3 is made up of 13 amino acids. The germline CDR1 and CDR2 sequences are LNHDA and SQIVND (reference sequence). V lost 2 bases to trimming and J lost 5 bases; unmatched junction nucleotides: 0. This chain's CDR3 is CASSILADNEQFF. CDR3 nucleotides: TGTGCCAGTAGTATACTAGCGGACAATGAGCAGTTCTTC.

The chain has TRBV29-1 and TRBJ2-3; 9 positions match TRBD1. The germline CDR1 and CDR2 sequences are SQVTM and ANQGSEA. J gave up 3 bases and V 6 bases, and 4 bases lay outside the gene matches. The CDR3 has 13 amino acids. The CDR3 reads CSVKQGATDTQYF. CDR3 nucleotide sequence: TGCAGCGTCAAACAGGGGGCGACAGATACGCAGTATTTT.

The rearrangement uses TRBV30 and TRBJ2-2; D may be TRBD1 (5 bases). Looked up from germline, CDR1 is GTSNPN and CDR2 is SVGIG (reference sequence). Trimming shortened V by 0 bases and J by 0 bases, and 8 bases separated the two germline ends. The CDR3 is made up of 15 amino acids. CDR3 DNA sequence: TGTGCCTGGAGTGTTGACAGTGCGAACACCGGGGAGCTGTTTTTT. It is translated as CAWSVDSANTGELFF.

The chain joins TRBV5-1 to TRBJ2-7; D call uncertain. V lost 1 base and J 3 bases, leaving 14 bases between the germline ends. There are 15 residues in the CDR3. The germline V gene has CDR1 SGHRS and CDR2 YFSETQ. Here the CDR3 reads CASSLSPDPFYEQYF. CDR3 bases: TGCGCCAGCAGCTTGAGTCCGGACCCTTTCTACGAGCAGTACTTC.

CDR3 sequence reads: CASSLSRGNQPQHF. The CDR3 DNA follows: TGTGCCAGCAGCTTAAGCCGGGGCAATCAGCCCCAGCATTTT. The V gene is TRBV11-3, the J gene TRBJ1-5; no definite D call. The CDR3 loop spans 14 amino acids. Germline CDR1 and CDR2: SGHNT and YENEEA. Trimming stripped 2 bases from V and 2 bases from J, with 7 bases between.

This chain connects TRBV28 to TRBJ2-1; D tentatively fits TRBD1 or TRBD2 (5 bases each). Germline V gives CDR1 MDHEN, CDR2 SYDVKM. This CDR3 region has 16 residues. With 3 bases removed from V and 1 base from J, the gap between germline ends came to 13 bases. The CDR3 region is CASSLDQGRSYNEQFF. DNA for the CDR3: TGTGCCAGCAGTTTGGACCAGGGACGGTCCTACAATGAGCAGTTCTTC.

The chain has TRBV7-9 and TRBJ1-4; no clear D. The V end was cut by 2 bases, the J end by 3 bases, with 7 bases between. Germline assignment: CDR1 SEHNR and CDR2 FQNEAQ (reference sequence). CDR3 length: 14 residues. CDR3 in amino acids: CASSLRHANEKLFF. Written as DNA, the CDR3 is TGTGCCAGCAGCTTACGACACGCTAATGAAAAACTGTTTTTT.

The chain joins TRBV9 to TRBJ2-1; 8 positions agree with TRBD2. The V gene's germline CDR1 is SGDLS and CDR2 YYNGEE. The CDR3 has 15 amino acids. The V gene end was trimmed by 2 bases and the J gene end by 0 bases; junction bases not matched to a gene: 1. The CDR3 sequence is CASSVSGDSYNEQFF. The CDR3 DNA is TGTGCCAGCAGCGTTAGCGGGGACTCCTACAATGAGCAGTTCTTC.